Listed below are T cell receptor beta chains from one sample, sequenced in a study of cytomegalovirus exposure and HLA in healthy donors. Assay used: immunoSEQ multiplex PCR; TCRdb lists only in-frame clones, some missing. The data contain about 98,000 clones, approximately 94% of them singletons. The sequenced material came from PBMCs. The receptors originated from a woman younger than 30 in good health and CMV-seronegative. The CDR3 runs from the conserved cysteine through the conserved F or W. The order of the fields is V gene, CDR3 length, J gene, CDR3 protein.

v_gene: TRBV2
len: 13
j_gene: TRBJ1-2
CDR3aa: CASTRGGVNGYTF

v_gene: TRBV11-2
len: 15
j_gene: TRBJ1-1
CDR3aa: CASSLTGAGRYEAFF

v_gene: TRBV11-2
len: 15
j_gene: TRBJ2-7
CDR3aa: CASSFKPGQGYEQYF

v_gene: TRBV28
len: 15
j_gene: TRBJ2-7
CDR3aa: CASSLDGTESYEQYF

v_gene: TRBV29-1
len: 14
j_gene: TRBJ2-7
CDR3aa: CSVEAGTGLYEQYF

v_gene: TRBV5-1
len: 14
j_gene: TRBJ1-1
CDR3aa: CASSLDREGTEAFF

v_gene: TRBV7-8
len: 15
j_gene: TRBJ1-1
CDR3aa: CASSPGTGLDTEAFF

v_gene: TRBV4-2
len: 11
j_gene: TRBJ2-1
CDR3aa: CASSQANEQFF

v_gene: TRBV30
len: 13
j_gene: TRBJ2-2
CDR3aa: CAWRRQNTGELFF

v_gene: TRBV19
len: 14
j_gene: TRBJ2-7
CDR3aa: CASSDRDNSYEQYF